This T cell receptor beta chain was documented in a study of blood T cell repertoires in COVID-19. Whole-study context: T cells, B-cell-depleted T cells, or PBMCs provided the cDNA or gDNA that served as material.

The cohort comprised adults aged about 18 to 89 years residing in about 25 US areas. Participants reported their clinical history, and cohort assignment relied on those reports. Trimming at V came to 0 bases and at J to 6 bases, leaving 12 bases not matched to a gene. Germline CDR1 is WSHSY and CDR2 is SAAADI. CDR3 length: 18 amino acids. Assay: immunoSEQ multiplex PCR; the TCRdb copy retains only in-frame clones and omits some. The sample records 380,000 or so clones, more than 75% being singletons. The TCR originated in a woman younger than 45 with acute COVID-19. The source material was PBMCs or T cells enriched from blood (not recorded which). The chain joins TRBV10-2 to TRBJ2-4; the match to TRBD2 covers 9 bases. The CDR3 DNA reads TGCGCCAGCAGTGAGTCCCCCTTTGCTAGCGGGGAATCAAACATTCAGTACTTC. It encodes CASSESPFASGESNIQYF.